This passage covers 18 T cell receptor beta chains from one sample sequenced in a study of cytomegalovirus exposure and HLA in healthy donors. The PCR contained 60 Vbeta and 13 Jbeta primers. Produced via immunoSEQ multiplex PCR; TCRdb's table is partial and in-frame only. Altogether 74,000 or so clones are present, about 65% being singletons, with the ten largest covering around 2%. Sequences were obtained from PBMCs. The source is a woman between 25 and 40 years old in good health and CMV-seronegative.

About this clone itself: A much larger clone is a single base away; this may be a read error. The CDR3 sequence is CASSWTGGGGANVLTF. The CDR3 nucleotides read TGTGCCAGCAGCTGGACAGGGGGCGGTGGGGCCAACGTCCTGACTTTC. The chain combines TRBV5-6 with TRBJ2-6; 11 nucleotides match TRBD1. CDR1 and CDR2 from the germline V gene are SGHDT and YYEEEE. Unmatched junction bases numbered 2, after V lost 3 bases and J lost 3 bases. The CDR3 covers 16 residues.

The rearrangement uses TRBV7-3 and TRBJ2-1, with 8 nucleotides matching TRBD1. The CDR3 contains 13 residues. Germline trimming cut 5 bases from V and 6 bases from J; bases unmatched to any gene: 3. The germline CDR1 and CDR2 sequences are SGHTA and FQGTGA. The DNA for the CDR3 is TGTGCCAGCAGCCCTACAGGGGGCAATGAGCAGTTCTTC. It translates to CASSPTGGNEQFF.

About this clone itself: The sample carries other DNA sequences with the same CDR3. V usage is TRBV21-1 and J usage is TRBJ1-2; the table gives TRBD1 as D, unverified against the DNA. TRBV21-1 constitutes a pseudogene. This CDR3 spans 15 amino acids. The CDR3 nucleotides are TGTGCCAGCAGCAAAGCGGGGCAGGGGAACTATGGCTACACCTTC. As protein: CASSKAGQGNYGYTF.

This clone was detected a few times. The CDR3 nucleotides read TGCGCCAGCAGCACCGAGGTAGACTCCTACGAGCAGTACTTC. Translation: CASSTEVDSYEQYF. This chain uses TRBV10-2 with TRBJ2-7; D is unclear. Germline CDR1 WSHSY, CDR2 SAAADI. CDR3 size: 14 residues. V shed 6 bases and J shed 0 bases, with 12 bases lying between them.

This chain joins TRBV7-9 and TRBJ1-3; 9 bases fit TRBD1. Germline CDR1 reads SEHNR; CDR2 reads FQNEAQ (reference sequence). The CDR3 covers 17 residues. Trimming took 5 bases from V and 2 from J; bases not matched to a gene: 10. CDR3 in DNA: TGTGCCAGCAGCAGCACAGGGGGCGGTAGTGCTGGAAACACCATATATTTT. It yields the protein CASSSTGGGSAGNTIYF.

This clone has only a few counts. The DNA for the CDR3 is TGTGCCAGCAGTGAATTCGGTGGCTACACCTTC. The encoded protein is CASSEFGGYTF. The gene calls are TRBV25-1 and TRBJ1-2; D ambiguous. Trimming stripped 1 base from V and 7 bases from J, with 4 bases between. The CDR3 extends over 11 amino acids. CDR1 and CDR2 from the germline V gene are MGHDK and SYGVNS.

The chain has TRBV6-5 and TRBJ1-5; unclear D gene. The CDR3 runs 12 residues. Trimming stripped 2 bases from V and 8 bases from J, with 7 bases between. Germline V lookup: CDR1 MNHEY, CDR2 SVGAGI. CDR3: CASSYPPEPQHF. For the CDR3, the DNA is TGTGCCAGCAGTTACCCCCCCGAGCCCCAGCATTTT.

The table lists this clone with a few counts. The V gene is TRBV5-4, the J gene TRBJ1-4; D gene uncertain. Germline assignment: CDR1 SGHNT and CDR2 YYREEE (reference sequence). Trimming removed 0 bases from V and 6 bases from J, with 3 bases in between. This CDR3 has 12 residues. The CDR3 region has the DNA TGTGCCAGCAGCTTGGCCGATGAAAAACTGTTTTTT. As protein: CASSLADEKLFF. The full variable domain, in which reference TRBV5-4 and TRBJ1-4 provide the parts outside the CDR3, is ETGVTQSPTHLIKTRGQQVTLRCSSQSGHNTVSWYQQALGQGPQFIFQYYREEENGRGNFPPRFSGLQFPNYSSELNVNALELDDSALYLCASSLADEKLFFGSGTQLSVL.

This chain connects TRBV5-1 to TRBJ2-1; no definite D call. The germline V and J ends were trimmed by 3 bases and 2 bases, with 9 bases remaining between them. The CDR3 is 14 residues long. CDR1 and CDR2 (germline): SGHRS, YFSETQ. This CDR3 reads CASSYDTPYNEQFF. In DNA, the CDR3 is TGCGCCAGCAGCTACGACACACCCTACAATGAGCAGTTCTTC.

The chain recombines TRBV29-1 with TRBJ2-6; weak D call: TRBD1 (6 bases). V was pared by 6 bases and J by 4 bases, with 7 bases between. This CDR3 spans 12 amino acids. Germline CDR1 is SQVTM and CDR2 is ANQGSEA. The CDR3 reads CSVGTGANVLTF. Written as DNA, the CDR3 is TGCAGCGTGGGGACAGGGGCCAACGTCCTGACTTTC. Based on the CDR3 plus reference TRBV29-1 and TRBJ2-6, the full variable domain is SAVISQKPSRDICQRGTSLTIQCQVDSQVTMMFWYRQQPGQSLTLIATANQGSEATYESGFVIDKFPISRPNLTFSTLTVSNMSPEDSSIYLCSVGTGANVLTFGAGSRLTVL.

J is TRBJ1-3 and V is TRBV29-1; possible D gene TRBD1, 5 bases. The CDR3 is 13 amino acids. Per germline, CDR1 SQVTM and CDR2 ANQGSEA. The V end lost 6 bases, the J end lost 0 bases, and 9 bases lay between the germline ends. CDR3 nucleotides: TGCAGCGTCCAGACAGTCTCTGGAAACACCATATATTTT. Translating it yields CSVQTVSGNTIYF.

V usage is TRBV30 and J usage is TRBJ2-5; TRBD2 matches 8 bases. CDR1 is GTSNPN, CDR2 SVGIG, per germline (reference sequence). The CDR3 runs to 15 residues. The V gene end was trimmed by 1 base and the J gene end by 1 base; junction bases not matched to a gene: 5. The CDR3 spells CAWSGGGGPQETQYF. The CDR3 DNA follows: TGTGCCTGGAGTGGAGGCGGGGGGCCCCAAGAGACCCAGTACTTC. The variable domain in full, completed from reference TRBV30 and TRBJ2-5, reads SQTIHQWPATLVQPVGSPLSLECTVEGTSNPNLYWYRQAAGRGLQLLFYSVGIGQISSEVPQNLSASRPQDRQFILSSKKLLLSDSGFYLCAWSGGGGPQETQYFGPGTRLLVL.

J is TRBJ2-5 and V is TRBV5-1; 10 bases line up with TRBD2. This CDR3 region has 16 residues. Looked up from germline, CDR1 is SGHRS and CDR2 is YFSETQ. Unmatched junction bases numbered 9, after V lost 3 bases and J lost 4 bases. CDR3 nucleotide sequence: TGCGCCAGCAGCTCCATAAGCGGGGGGGCCGGAGAGACCCAGTACTTC. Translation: CASSSISGGAGETQYF. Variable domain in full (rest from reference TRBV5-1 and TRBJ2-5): KAGVTQTPRYLIKTRGQQVTLSCSPISGHRSVSWYQQTPGQGLQFLFEYFSETQRNKGNFPGRFSGRQFSNSRSEMNVSTLELGDSALYLCASSSISGGAGETQYFGPGTRLLVL.

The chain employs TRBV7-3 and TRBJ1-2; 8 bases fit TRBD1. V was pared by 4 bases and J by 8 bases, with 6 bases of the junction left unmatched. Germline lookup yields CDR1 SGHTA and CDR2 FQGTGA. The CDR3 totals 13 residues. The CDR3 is CASSSDRGAGYTF. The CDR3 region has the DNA TGTGCCAGCAGCTCCGACAGGGGCGCAGGCTACACCTTC.

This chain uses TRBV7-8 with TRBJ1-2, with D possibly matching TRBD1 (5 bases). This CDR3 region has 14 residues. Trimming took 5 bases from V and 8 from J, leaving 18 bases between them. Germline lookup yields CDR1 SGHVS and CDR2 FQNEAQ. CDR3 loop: CASSTHFQGGGYTF. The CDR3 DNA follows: TGTGCCAGCAGCACGCATTTCCAGGGTGGCGGCTACACCTTC.

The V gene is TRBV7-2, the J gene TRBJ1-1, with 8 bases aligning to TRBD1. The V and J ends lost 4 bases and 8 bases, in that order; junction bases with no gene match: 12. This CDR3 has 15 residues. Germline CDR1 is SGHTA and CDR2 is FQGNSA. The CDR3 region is CASSSLATGDGEAFF. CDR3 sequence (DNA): TGTGCCAGCAGCTCCCTGGCGACAGGGGACGGGGAAGCTTTCTTT.

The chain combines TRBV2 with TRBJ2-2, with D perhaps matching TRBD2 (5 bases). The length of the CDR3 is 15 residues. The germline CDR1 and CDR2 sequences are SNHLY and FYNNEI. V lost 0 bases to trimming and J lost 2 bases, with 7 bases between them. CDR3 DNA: TGTGCCAGCAGTGAAGCCCGACTAAACACCGGGGAGCTGTTTTTT. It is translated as CASSEARLNTGELFF.

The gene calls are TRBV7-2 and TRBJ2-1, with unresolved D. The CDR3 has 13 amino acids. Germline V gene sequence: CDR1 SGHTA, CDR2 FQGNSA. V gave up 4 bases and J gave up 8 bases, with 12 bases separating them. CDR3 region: CASSSNGEDEQFF. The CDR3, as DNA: TGTGCCAGCAGCTCCAACGGCGAGGATGAGCAGTTCTTC.